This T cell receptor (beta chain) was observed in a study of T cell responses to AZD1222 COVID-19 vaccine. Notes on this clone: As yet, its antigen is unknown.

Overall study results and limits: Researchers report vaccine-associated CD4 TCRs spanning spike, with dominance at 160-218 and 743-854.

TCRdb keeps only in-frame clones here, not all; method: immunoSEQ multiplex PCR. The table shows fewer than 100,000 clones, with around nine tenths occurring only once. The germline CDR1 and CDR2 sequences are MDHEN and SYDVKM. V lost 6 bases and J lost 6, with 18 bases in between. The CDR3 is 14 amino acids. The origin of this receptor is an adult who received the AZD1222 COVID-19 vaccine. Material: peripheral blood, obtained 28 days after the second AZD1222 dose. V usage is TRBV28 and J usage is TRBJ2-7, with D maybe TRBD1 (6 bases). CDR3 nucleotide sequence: TGTGCCAGCAGGCCTGCATGGGGGCCGGGCGAGCAGTACTTC. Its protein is CASRPAWGPGEQYF.